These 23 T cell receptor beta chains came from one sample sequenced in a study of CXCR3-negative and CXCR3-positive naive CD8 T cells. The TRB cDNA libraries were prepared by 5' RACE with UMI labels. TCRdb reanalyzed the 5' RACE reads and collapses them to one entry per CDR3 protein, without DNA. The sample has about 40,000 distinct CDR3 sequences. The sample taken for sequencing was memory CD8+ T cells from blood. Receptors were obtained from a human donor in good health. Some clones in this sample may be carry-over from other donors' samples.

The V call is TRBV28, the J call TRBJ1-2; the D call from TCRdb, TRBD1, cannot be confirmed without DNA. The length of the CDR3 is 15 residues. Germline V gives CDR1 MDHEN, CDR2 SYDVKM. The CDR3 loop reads CASSNPRRGYDGYTF.

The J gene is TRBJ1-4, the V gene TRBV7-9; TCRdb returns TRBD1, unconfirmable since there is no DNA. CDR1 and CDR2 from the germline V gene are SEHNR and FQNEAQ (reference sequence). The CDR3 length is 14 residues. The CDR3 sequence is CASSLSGTNEKLFF.

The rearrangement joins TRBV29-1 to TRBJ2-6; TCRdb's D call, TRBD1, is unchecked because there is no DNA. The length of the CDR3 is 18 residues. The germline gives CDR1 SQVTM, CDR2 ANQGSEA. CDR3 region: CSVEDRDREISGANVLTF.

CDR3 region: CASSQDTGRWTGELFF. This rearrangement joins TRBV4-3 to TRBJ2-2; no DNA is available, so the TRBD1 call from TCRdb remains unchecked. The germline V gene has CDR1 LGHNA and CDR2 YSLEER. The CDR3 sequence is 16 residues long.

This chain's CDR3 is CASSTGTENEQFF. V gene TRBV6-4 combines with J gene TRBJ2-1; the TCRdb D gene call, TRBD1, has no DNA to confirm it. The CDR3 runs 13 residues. Germline values: CDR1 MRHNA, CDR2 SNTAGT.

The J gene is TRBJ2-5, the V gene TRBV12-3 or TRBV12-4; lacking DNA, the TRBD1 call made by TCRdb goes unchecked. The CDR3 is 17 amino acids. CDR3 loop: CASSPASGTGYGETQYF.

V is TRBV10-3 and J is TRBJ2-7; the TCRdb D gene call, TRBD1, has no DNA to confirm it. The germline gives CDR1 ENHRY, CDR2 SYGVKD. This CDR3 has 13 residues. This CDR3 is CAISEGQGTKQYF.

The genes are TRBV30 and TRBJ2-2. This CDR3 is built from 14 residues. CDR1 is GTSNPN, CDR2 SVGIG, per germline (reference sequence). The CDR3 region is CAWTHNLNTGELFF.

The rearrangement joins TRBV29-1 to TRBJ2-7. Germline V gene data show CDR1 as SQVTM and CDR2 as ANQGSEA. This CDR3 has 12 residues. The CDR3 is CSVGPASYEQYF.

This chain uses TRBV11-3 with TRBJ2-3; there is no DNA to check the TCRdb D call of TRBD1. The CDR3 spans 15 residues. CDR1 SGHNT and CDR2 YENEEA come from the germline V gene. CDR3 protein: CASSPRDRVADTQYF.

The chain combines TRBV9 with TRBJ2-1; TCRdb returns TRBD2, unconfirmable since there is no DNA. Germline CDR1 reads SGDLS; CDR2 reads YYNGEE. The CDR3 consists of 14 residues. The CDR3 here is CASSARGGSNEQFF.

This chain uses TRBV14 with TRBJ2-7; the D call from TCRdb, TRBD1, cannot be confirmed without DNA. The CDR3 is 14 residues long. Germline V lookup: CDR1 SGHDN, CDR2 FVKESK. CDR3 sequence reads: CASSRAGTGSEQYF.

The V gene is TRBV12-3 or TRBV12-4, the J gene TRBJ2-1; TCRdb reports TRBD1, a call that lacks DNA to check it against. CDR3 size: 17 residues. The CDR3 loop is CASSLSSRNGIDNEQFF.

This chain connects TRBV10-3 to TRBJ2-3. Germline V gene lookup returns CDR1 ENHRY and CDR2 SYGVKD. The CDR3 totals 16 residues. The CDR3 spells CAISEPRMDGTDTQYF.

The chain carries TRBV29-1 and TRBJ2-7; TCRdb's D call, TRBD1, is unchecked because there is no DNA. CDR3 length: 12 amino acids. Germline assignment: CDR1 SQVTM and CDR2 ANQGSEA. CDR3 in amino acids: CSVRDKDYEQYF.

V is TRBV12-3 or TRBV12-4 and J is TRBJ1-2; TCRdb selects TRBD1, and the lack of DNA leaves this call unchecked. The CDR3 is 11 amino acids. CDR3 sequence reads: CASSQTGTYTF.

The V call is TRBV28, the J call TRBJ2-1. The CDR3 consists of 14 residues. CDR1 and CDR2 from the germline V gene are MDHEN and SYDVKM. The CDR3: CASFTNNGNNEQFF.

This CDR3 reads CATFPGGRQPQHF. V usage is TRBV28 and J usage is TRBJ1-5; TCRdb's D gene call, TRBD1, goes unchecked for lack of DNA. This CDR3 contains 13 residues. Germline CDR1 MDHEN, CDR2 SYDVKM.

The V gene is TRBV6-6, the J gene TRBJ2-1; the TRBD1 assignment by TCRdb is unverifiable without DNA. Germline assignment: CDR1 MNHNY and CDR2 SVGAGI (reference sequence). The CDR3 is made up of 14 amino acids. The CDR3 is CASSYKDREGEQFF.

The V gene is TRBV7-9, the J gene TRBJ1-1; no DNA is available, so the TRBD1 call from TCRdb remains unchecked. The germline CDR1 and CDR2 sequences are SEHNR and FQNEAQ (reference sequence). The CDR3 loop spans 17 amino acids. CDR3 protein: CASSFVTGDLLNTEAFF.

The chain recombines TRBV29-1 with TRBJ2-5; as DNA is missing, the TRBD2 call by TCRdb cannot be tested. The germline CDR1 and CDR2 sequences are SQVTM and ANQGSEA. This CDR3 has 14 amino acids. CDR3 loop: CSVEYAGEGETQYF.

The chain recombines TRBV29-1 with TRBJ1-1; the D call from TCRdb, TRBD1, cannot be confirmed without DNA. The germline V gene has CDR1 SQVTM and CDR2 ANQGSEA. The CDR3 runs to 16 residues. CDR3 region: CSVILQGALPNTEAFF.

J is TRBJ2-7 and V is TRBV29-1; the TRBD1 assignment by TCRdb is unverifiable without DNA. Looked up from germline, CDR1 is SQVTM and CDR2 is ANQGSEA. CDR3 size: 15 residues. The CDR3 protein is CSVEDEGQAPYEQYF.